This is a list of T cell receptor beta chains from one sample in a study of T cell changes during pregnancy in multiple sclerosis. Data came from immunoSEQ multiplex PCR; TCRdb stores just in-frame clones and leaves some out. In the table there are about 88,000 clones, about 92% of which are singletons. Sequencing used peripheral blood, obtained in the first trimester of pregnancy. The receptors derive from a female donor with multiple sclerosis, enrolled in a pregnancy study. CDR3s include the opening cysteine and the closing phenylalanine or tryptophan. A D gene is named only where the DNA matches it firmly. The listing skips clone size in some rows; elsewhere it reads once, few, many or a size class.

-	TRBV5-1	17	TRBJ2-5	TRBD2	TGCGCCAGCAGCCCCGGGACTAGCGGGAGAGAGCAAGAGACCCAGTACTTC	CASSPGTSGREQETQYF
-	TRBV4-2	17	TRBJ2-3	TRBD2	TGTGCCAGCAGCCAAGGTACGTCTAGCGGGAGGACAGATACGCAGTATTTT	CASSQGTSSGRTDTQYF
once	TRBV5-1	16	TRBJ1-1	TRBD1	TGCGCCAGCAGCTTGACACCGACAGGGGGCTTCACTGAAGCTTTCTTT	CASSLTPTGGFTEAFF
-	TRBV6-1	13	TRBJ1-2	TRBD1	TGTGCCAGCTCGGGACAGGGACTTGGAGGCTACACCTTC	CASSGQGLGGYTF
-	TRBV7-9	14	TRBJ2-7	TRBD1	TGTGCCAGCAGCCCCGGGACAGGGACCTACGAGCAGTACTTC	CASSPGTGTYEQYF
-	TRBV28	13	TRBJ1-2	-	TGTGCCAGCAGAACGACAGGAAGCTATGGCTACACCTTC	CASRTTGSYGYTF
-	TRBV5-1	13	TRBJ2-7	-	TGCGCCAGCAGCTTGGGGCCCCCCTACGAGCAGTACTTC	CASSLGPPYEQYF
-	TRBV10-2	14	TRBJ1-3	TRBD1	TGCGCCAGCAGCAGGACAGGGGGCTTGAACACCATATATTTT	CASSRTGGLNTIYF
-	TRBV13	15	TRBJ2-7	-	TGTGCCAGCAGCTCCATCCGGGACTTCTCCTACGAGCAGTACTTC	CASSSIRDFSYEQYF
few	TRBV5-1	17	TRBJ1-1	-	TGCGCCAGCAGCCCGACTTGGAATCCCGGGGGGCACACTGAAGCTTTCTTT	CASSPTWNPGGHTEAFF
-	TRBV7-7	14	TRBJ2-5	-	TGTGCCAGCAGCCTCTCCCAGACTCCCGAGACCCAGTACTTC	CASSLSQTPETQYF
-	TRBV5-4	18	TRBJ2-4	TRBD1	TGTGCCAGCAGCGATGAGACAGGGGCCTCGTTGGGCAAAAACATTCAGTACTTC	CASSDETGASLGKNIQYF
-	TRBV13	12	TRBJ2-7	-	TGTGCCAGCAGCTTATACTCCTACGAGCAGTACTTC	CASSLYSYEQYF
-	TRBV19	14	TRBJ1-1	TRBD1	TGTGCCAGTAGTATTTCCGGACAGGGTCCTGAAGCTTTCTTT	CASSISGQGPEAFF
-	TRBV29-1	12	TRBJ1-1	TRBD1	TGCAGCGGCGACAGGGGAACCACTGAAGCTTTCTTT	CSGDRGTTEAFF
-	TRBV5-1	14	TRBJ1-2	TRBD1	TGCGCCAGCAGCTTGGAGGGGGCTGGCTATGGCTACACCTTC	CASSLEGAGYGYTF
-	TRBV29-1	12	TRBJ2-2	-	TGCAGCGTTTTAAGAGGGACCGGGGAGCTGTTTTTT	CSVLRGTGELFF
-	TRBV7-2	14	TRBJ1-5	-	TGTGCCAGCAGCTTAACCAGGGGAAATCAGCCCCAGCATTTT	CASSLTRGNQPQHF
-	TRBV28	13	TRBJ2-2	-	TGTGCCAGCAGATTCACAGGGTCCGGGGAGCTGTTTTTT	CASRFTGSGELFF
once	TRBV27	15	TRBJ2-7	-	TGTGCCAGCAGCACGACAGGCAGTAGCTCCTACGAGCAGTACTTC	CASSTTGSSSYEQYF
few	TRBV1	16	TRBJ2-3	-	TGCACCAGCAGCCCCCCCGGACAGGTCTGGGGCGGTACGCAGTATTTT	CTSSPPGQVWGGTQYF
-	TRBV9	15	TRBJ2-6	-	TGTGCCAGCAGCGGAGAGGGTTTTGGGGCCAACGTCCTGACTTTC	CASSGEGFGANVLTF
-	TRBV19	15	TRBJ2-1	TRBD2	TGTGCCAGTAGTTCCTCCGCGGGAGTTTACAATGAGCAGTTCTTC	CASSSSAGVYNEQFF
-	TRBV7-8	15	TRBJ1-2	-	TGTGCCAGCAGCTTATTCCAGACACCCCAGGGGGGCTACACCTTC	CASSLFQTPQGGYTF
-	TRBV28	18	TRBJ1-5	-	TGTGCCGGCGGACCAAGACAGGTTGGGGGAAAAAGCAATCAGCCCCAGCATTTT	CAGGPRQVGGKSNQPQHF
-	TRBV29-1	12	TRBJ2-2	-	TGCAGCGGGAGTCGCGACACCGGGGAGCTGTTTTTT	CSGSRDTGELFF
-	TRBV29-1	13	TRBJ2-1	-	TGCAGCGTTCCTAGACCATCCTACAATGAGCAGTTCTTC	CSVPRPSYNEQFF